This TCR beta chain was obtained from a study of vaccination effects on CD4 cells after COVID-19. Libraries were prepared by immunoSEQ multiplex PCR; TCRdb keeps only in-frame clonotypes and omits some of them. Here the sample spans approximately 44,000 clones, 70% being singletons. Trimming removed 6 bases from V and 3 bases from J; junction bases left unmatched: 2. This CDR3 comprises 13 residues. Germline CDR1 and CDR2: MNHEY and SVGAGI. Regarding the study as a whole: Sampling in the study covered few convalescent patients and included no early post-infection timepoints.

Viral peptide pool expansion of antigen-specific CD4+ T cells preceded sequencing in the ViraFEST assay. Subsequent to a culture period of nine to ten days, CD4+ T cells were isolated. Nucleocapsid antibody tests were negative, and the vaccine recipients had no prior SARS-CoV-2 infection. Half of the medium was exchanged for IL-2 medium on both days 3 and 7. Concerning this clone itself: The antigen remains unidentified.

This specimen consisted of CD4+ T cells from PBMCs cultured with HCoV-OC43 spike peptides, obtained before COVID-19 vaccination. Subset reported: HCoV-OC43 spike overlapping peptide pool stimulation. V gene TRBV6-5 combines with J gene TRBJ2-7; 10 bases line up with TRBD2. The TCR comes from a human donor who received a COVID-19 vaccine. This CDR3 is CASRGLAVYEQYF. In DNA form, the CDR3 reads TGTGCCAGCAGAGGACTAGCGGTCTACGAGCAGTACTTC.